This is a list of T cell receptor beta chains from one sample in a study of regulatory T cells in long-lasting Graves disease. MiXCR was run by TCRdb on the multiplex PCR reads, yielding one entry per CDR3 protein. The sample includes under 450,000 distinct CDR3 sequences, about an eighth of them seen just once. These data also formed part of another study, on T cells in Graves' hyperthyroidism and ophthalmopathy.

Sequencing was performed on peripheral blood mononuclear cells (PBMCs), taken at new diagnosis, from a patient treated with antithyroid drugs. The receptors shown here come from a young woman with Graves disease. The CDR3 runs from the conserved cysteine through the conserved F or W. Fields, in order: CDR3 DNA, CDR3 protein, D gene, J gene, V gene, clone size. D genes are given only for firm matches. Not all rows give a size; the values are once, few, many and, for expanded clones, a class.

CDR3nt: TGTGCCAGCAGCCAAGGGCGACTAGCGCGCCTGGATACGCAGTATTTT
CDR3aa: CASSQGRLARLDTQYF
d_gene: TRBD2
j_gene: TRBJ2-3
v_gene: TRBV14
abundance: many

CDR3nt: TGTGCCAGCAGTTTAGAGTACATGAACACTGAAGCTTTCTTT
CDR3aa: CASSLEYMNTEAFF
d_gene: NA
j_gene: TRBJ1-1
v_gene: TRBV27
abundance: many

CDR3nt: TGTGCCTCTCAGGGGGCCTACTACAATGAGCAGTTCTTC
CDR3aa: CASQGAYYNEQFF
d_gene: TRBD1
j_gene: TRBJ2-1
v_gene: TRBV24-1
abundance: many

CDR3nt: TGTGCCAGCAGCCCCTATACTAGCGGCCACTACAATGAGCAGTTCTTC
CDR3aa: CASSPYTSGHYNEQFF
d_gene: TRBD2
j_gene: TRBJ2-1
v_gene: TRBV7-9
abundance: few

CDR3nt: TGTGCCAGCAGTTTTTTTGGATCCAGGAGCTCCTACGAGCAGTACTTC
CDR3aa: CASSFFGSRSSYEQYF
d_gene: NA
j_gene: TRBJ2-7
v_gene: TRBV27
abundance: many

CDR3nt: TGCAGTGCTCCGCGACTAGCGGGAGACTACGTGCAGTACTTC
CDR3aa: CSAPRLAGDYVQYF
d_gene: TRBD2
j_gene: TRBJ2-7
v_gene: TRBV20-1
abundance: once

CDR3nt: TGCGCCAGCAGCCAAGACCGGTACCGGGCCCCCGTGTTT
CDR3aa: CASSQDRYRAPVF
d_gene: NA
j_gene: TRBJ1-4
v_gene: TRBV4-3
abundance: NA

CDR3nt: TGTGCCAGCAGCTTAGATGGGGAAGGCTACACCTTC
CDR3aa: CASSLDGEGYTF
d_gene: NA
j_gene: TRBJ1-2
v_gene: TRBV11-2
abundance: NA

CDR3nt: TGTGCCAGCTCACCACCGGCGGGATGGAGCGTCAATGAGCAGTTCTTC
CDR3aa: CASSPPAGWSVNEQFF
d_gene: NA
j_gene: TRBJ2-1
v_gene: TRBV18
abundance: many

CDR3nt: TGTGCCAGCAGTAAAAGGGCTCAGCCCCAGCATTTT
CDR3aa: CASSKRAQPQHF
d_gene: NA
j_gene: TRBJ1-5
v_gene: TRBV6-2/TRBV6-3
abundance: many

CDR3nt: TGTGCCATTTCCCGGGACTTATACTCTGGGGCCAACGTCCTGACTTTC
CDR3aa: CAISRDLYSGANVLTF
d_gene: NA
j_gene: TRBJ2-6
v_gene: TRBV2
abundance: many

CDR3nt: TGTGCCAGCATGAAGGGGAACGGGATAGCGGATTTTTACGAGCAGTACTTC
CDR3aa: CASMKGNGIADFYEQYF
d_gene: NA
j_gene: TRBJ2-7
v_gene: TRBV27
abundance: many

CDR3nt: TGCGCCAGCAGCCCGGCAAGGGGGGGTAGCTACGAGCAGTACTTC
CDR3aa: CASSPARGGSYEQYF
d_gene: NA
j_gene: TRBJ2-7
v_gene: TRBV4-1
abundance: few

CDR3nt: TGTGCCAGCAGGTCTCACAGGGGACTAGCCAAAAACATTCAGTACTTC
CDR3aa: CASRSHRGLAKNIQYF
d_gene: NA
j_gene: TRBJ2-4
v_gene: TRBV10-3
abundance: few

CDR3nt: TGTGCCACCAGCACTCCCAAAGACAGGGGGGTTGAACCAACTAATGAAAAACTGTTTTTT
CDR3aa: CATSTPKDRGVEPTNEKLFF
d_gene: TRBD1
j_gene: TRBJ1-4
v_gene: TRBV15
abundance: many

CDR3nt: TGTGCCAGCAGCTTGGAGGCAGGGGGAAAACTGTTTTTT
CDR3aa: CASSLEAGGKLFF
d_gene: TRBD1
j_gene: TRBJ1-4
v_gene: TRBV5-5
abundance: many

CDR3nt: TGTGCCATCACCTCGGACAACGTCGGTCAGCCCCAGCATTTT
CDR3aa: CAITSDNVGQPQHF
d_gene: NA
j_gene: TRBJ1-5
v_gene: TRBV10-3
abundance: few

CDR3nt: TGTGCCAGCCGAACCGGGACTAGCGGATACGAGCAGTACTTC
CDR3aa: CASRTGTSGYEQYF
d_gene: TRBD2
j_gene: TRBJ2-7
v_gene: TRBV2
abundance: many

CDR3nt: TGTGCCAGCAGTTCCGACAGGGGGAATGGCTACACCTTC
CDR3aa: CASSSDRGNGYTF
d_gene: TRBD1
j_gene: TRBJ1-2
v_gene: TRBV12-3/TRBV12-4
abundance: many

CDR3nt: TGCAGTGCCACCCGGGACCTCAATCAGCCCCAGCATTTT
CDR3aa: CSATRDLNQPQHF
d_gene: NA
j_gene: TRBJ1-5
v_gene: TRBV20-1
abundance: few

CDR3nt: TGTGCCAGCAGGGGGGGACTAGCGGGAGTCGTGACCCAGTACTTC
CDR3aa: CASRGGLAGVVTQYF
d_gene: TRBD2
j_gene: TRBJ2-5
v_gene: TRBV5-6
abundance: many

CDR3nt: TGTGCCAGCAGTTTAGGACAGGAGTATTCACCCCTCCACTTT
CDR3aa: CASSLGQEYSPLHF
d_gene: TRBD1
j_gene: TRBJ1-6
v_gene: TRBV27
abundance: few

CDR3nt: TGCGCCAGCAGCGCCTCGGACGGATGGGGAAACACCATATATTTT
CDR3aa: CASSASDGWGNTIYF
d_gene: NA
j_gene: TRBJ1-3
v_gene: TRBV5-1
abundance: many

CDR3nt: TGTGCCAGTAGTATAGGGCAGGGGGTAACTGAAGCTTTCTTT
CDR3aa: CASSIGQGVTEAFF
d_gene: TRBD1
j_gene: TRBJ1-1
v_gene: TRBV19
abundance: NA

CDR3nt: TGCAGTGCTCCCCGGGACTCCTATGGCTACACCTTC
CDR3aa: CSAPRDSYGYTF
d_gene: NA
j_gene: TRBJ1-2
v_gene: TRBV20-1
abundance: few

CDR3nt: TGTGCCAGCCTACCCGGGACTACGACAGATACGCAGTATTTT
CDR3aa: CASLPGTTTDTQYF
d_gene: TRBD2
j_gene: TRBJ2-3
v_gene: TRBV7-9
abundance: many

CDR3nt: TGTGCCAGCAGTTTTCCTCGGACAGGGACGTCTAATTCACCCCTCCACTTT
CDR3aa: CASSFPRTGTSNSPLHF
d_gene: TRBD1
j_gene: TRBJ1-6
v_gene: TRBV6-2/TRBV6-3
abundance: NA

CDR3nt: TGTGCCAGCAGTTACTACTACTGGGGGGTTGAATATAATTCACCCCCCCACTTT
CDR3aa: CASSYYYWGVEYNSPPHF
d_gene: NA
j_gene: TRBJ1-6
v_gene: TRBV6-5
abundance: NA

CDR3nt: TGTGCCAGCACCCGCACCCGACTAGCGGGGGACCTCACAGATACGCAGTATTTT
CDR3aa: CASTRTRLAGDLTDTQYF
d_gene: TRBD2
j_gene: TRBJ2-3
v_gene: TRBV4-2
abundance: NA

CDR3nt: TGCAGTGCTAGAGATAGCACAGAAAATCAGCCCCAGCATTTT
CDR3aa: CSARDSTENQPQHF
d_gene: NA
j_gene: TRBJ1-5
v_gene: TRBV20-1
abundance: NA

CDR3nt: TGTGCCAGCAGAACGTGGGGACAGCGGAATTCACCCCTCCACTTT
CDR3aa: CASRTWGQRNSPLHF
d_gene: TRBD1
j_gene: TRBJ1-6
v_gene: TRBV11-2
abundance: many

CDR3nt: TGTGCCAGCAGCTTAAGCGTGGGAGCCAAAAACATTCAGTACTTC
CDR3aa: CASSLSVGAKNIQYF
d_gene: NA
j_gene: TRBJ2-4
v_gene: TRBV7-2
abundance: many

CDR3nt: TGCAGTGCTAGCGCGGAGGTAAACTATGGCTACACCTTC
CDR3aa: CSASAEVNYGYTF
d_gene: NA
j_gene: TRBJ1-2
v_gene: TRBV20-1
abundance: many

CDR3nt: TGTGCCAGTAGTCCCCTTCGGGCTTCTCCCAATCAGCCCCAGCATTTT
CDR3aa: CASSPLRASPNQPQHF
d_gene: NA
j_gene: TRBJ1-5
v_gene: TRBV19
abundance: few

CDR3nt: TGTGCCTACGGACAGGGTAGGGTCACTGAAGCTTTCTTT
CDR3aa: CAYGQGRVTEAFF
d_gene: TRBD1
j_gene: TRBJ1-1
v_gene: TRBV30
abundance: many

CDR3nt: TGTGCCAGCAGTTACTCGGGCAGGGGGATCTCACCCCTCCACTTT
CDR3aa: CASSYSGRGISPLHF
d_gene: TRBD1
j_gene: TRBJ1-6
v_gene: TRBV6-5
abundance: many

CDR3nt: TGTGCCAGCAGTTTCGTGGCTAGCGGGAGTTTTTATGAGCAGTTCTTC
CDR3aa: CASSFVASGSFYEQFF
d_gene: TRBD2
j_gene: TRBJ2-1
v_gene: TRBV27
abundance: NA

CDR3nt: TGTGCCAGCTACCGGGAAGGGCTACGTGAAAAACTGTTTTTT
CDR3aa: CASYREGLREKLFF
d_gene: NA
j_gene: TRBJ1-4
v_gene: TRBV6-1
abundance: many

CDR3nt: TGTGCCAGCAGCTTATTAGGGCAGATGAACAGTGAAGCTTTCTTT
CDR3aa: CASSLLGQMNSEAFF
d_gene: NA
j_gene: TRBJ1-1
v_gene: TRBV7-2
abundance: many

CDR3nt: TGTGCCAGTAGGATAGGGATCAGCAATCAGCCCCAGCATTTT
CDR3aa: CASRIGISNQPQHF
d_gene: NA
j_gene: TRBJ1-5
v_gene: TRBV19
abundance: NA